In its sample, the clone carrying this T cell receptor beta chain was seen many times. TCRdb passed the 5' RACE reads through MiXCR, listing each CDR3 protein once. The sample includes tens of thousands of distinct CDR3 sequences, nearly 6.5% of them seen just once. This entry comes from a study of neurological immune-mediated disorders. The V and J ends lost 5 bases and 3 bases respectively, with 11 bases between them. Germline V gene data show CDR1 as MDHEN and CDR2 as SYDVKM. The CDR3 has 13 residues. Material: CD4+ T cells from blood. The chain is built from TRBV28 and TRBJ2-7; D possibly matches TRBD1 or TRBD2 (5 bases each). This clonotype was obtained from a woman in her 40s in good health. CDR3 amino acids: CASSRDGRYEQYF. CDR3 nucleotides: TGTGCCAGCAGTAGGGACGGACGCTACGAGCAGTACTTC.